This T cell receptor beta chain stems from a study of T-cell reconstitution after alpha-beta-depleted transplantation in children. Molecular barcoding with unique molecular identifiers was used for the TCRbeta library. TCRdb fed the PCR reads into MiXCR, producing one record per CDR3 protein. Of a few hundred thousand distinct CDR3 sequences in the sample, roughly a tenth are singletons; the top ten hold about 5.4%. There are 12 residues in the CDR3. V dropped 5 bases and J dropped 12; count of bases not matched to a gene: 6. Per germline, CDR1 SGHAT and CDR2 FQNNGV. This clonotype was seen ten or more times.

The sequencing used PBMCs from the stem cell graft donor, collected from the stem cell graft. The chain joins TRBV11-2 to TRBJ2-1; 8 bases agree with TRBD1. The sequence derives from a human donor who donated a stem cell graft to a child with SCID. For the CDR3, the DNA is TGTGCCAGCAGCCCCCCAGGGGGCGGGCAGTTCTTC. It codes for CASSPPGGGQFF.